This is a list of T cell receptor beta chains from one sample in a study of T cells in Graves' hyperthyroidism and ophthalmopathy. A single record per CDR3 protein comes from TCRdb applying MiXCR to the multiplex PCR reads. The profile shows around 400,000 distinct CDR3 sequences, around 16% of them singletons. The sequencing sample was made of blood. Source of these receptors: a woman between 18 and 30 years old with Graves' hyperthyroidism that later progressed to Graves' ophthalmopathy. Both conserved end residues are part of each CDR3. A D gene is named only where the DNA matches it firmly. A clone size is listed for some rows: how often the clone was seen (once, few, many), or a class if it is expanded.

few,TRBV7-9,TRBJ2-5,-,CASSPSFEETQYF,TGTGCCAGCAGCCCCTCCTTTGAAGAGACCCAGTACTTC
few,TRBV9,TRBJ2-1,-,CASSVTGGDEQFF,TGTGCCAGCAGCGTAACAGGGGGGGATGAGCAGTTCTTC
many,TRBV3-1,TRBJ2-7,-,CASSQELGADEQYF,TGTGCCAGCAGCCAGGAACTAGGGGCGGACGAGCAGTACTTC
-,TRBV27,TRBJ2-1,-,CASSKSWSSEDEQFF,TGTGCCAGCAGTAAGAGTTGGTCTAGCGAGGATGAGCAGTTCTTC
many,TRBV11-3,TRBJ2-5,-,CASSLLSRGGQETQYF,TGTGCCAGCAGCTTATTAAGCAGGGGAGGCCAAGAGACCCAGTACTTC
many,TRBV12-3/TRBV12-4,TRBJ1-2,TRBD1,CASSPRTGGYGYTF,TGTGCCAGCAGCCCCCGGACAGGGGGCTATGGCTACACCTTC
-,TRBV29-1,TRBJ2-7,TRBD2,CSVEDRAGFASGSFLGSYEQYF,TGCAGCGTTGAAGATCGTGCGGGGTTTGCTAGCGGGAGTTTTTTGGGCTCCTACGAGCAGTACTTC
few,TRBV20-1,TRBJ2-1,-,CSARYPRGDNEQFF,TGCAGTGCTAGATACCCCCGGGGCGACAATGAGCAGTTCTTC
few,TRBV30,TRBJ1-3,TRBD1,CAWTYLVSGTANTIYF,TGTGCCTGGACGTACCTTGTATCCGGGACAGCAAACACCATATATTTT
few,TRBV27,TRBJ2-1,TRBD2,CAGSLAGLTQFF,TGTGCCGGCAGTCTAGCGGGCCTTACGCAGTTCTTC
many,TRBV7-2,TRBJ2-2,TRBD1,CASSSTGGAPRELFF,TGTGCCAGCAGCTCCACAGGGGGCGCGCCCAGGGAGCTGTTTTTT
few,TRBV7-2,TRBJ2-1,TRBD2,CASSTSTTSGSEQFF,TGTGCCAGCAGCACTAGCACTACTAGCGGTTCTGAGCAGTTCTTC
few,TRBV7-9,TRBJ2-4,-,CASRQSGESKNIQYF,TGTGCCAGCAGACAAAGTGGGGAGTCCAAAAACATTCAGTACTTC
many,TRBV7-2,TRBJ2-2,-,CASSSRAPLMELFF,TGTGCCAGCAGCTCACGGGCACCCCTGATGGAGCTGTTTTTT
many,TRBV20-1,TRBJ2-5,-,CSATRVIETQYF,TGCAGTGCTACTAGGGTGATAGAGACCCAGTACTTC
-,TRBV27,TRBJ1-3,-,CASSIRGSGNTIYF,TGTGCCAGCAGTATCAGGGGCTCTGGAAACACCATATATTTT
many,TRBV20-1,TRBJ2-7,-,CSAVDKYEQYF,TGCAGTGCCGTGGACAAGTACGAGCAGTACTTC
many,TRBV30,TRBJ1-4,-,CAWSAGDNEKLFF,TGTGCCTGGAGCGCTGGCGATAATGAAAAACTGTTTTTT
-,TRBV4-1,TRBJ2-1,-,CASSQVGDNEQFF,TGCGCCAGCAGCCAAGTCGGAGACAATGAGCAGTTCTTC
few,TRBV3-2,TRBJ2-3,-,CASSQKFYGPLDTDTQYF,TGTGCCAGCAGCCAAAAATTCTATGGACCTCTAGACACAGATACGCAGTATTTT
-,TRBV19,TRBJ2-4,-,CASSPQIAKNIQYF,TGTGCCAGTAGCCCACAGATAGCCAAAAACATTCAGTACTTC
-,TRBV27,TRBJ2-3,TRBD2,CASSLGGTSSIADTQYF,TGTGCCAGCAGTTTAGGGGGGACTAGCAGTATAGCAGATACGCAGTATTTT
-,TRBV12-3/TRBV12-4,TRBJ2-2,-,CASSQLAETGELFF,TGTGCCAGCAGCCAGCTAGCCGAAACCGGGGAGCTGTTTTTT
-,TRBV20-1,TRBJ2-5,-,CSARDLWGGETQYF,TGCAGTGCTAGAGATTTGTGGGGCGGGGAGACCCAGTACTTC
few,TRBV6-6,TRBJ2-7,-,CASSYGPPPTYEQYF,TGTGCCAGCAGTTACGGGCCCCCACCTACCTACGAGCAGTACTTC
many,TRBV12-3/TRBV12-4,TRBJ2-3,-,CASSSPDLFRTQYF,TGTGCCAGCAGTTCCCCGGACCTTTTTAGGACGCAGTATTTT
-,TRBV14,TRBJ2-2,-,CASSHKRGYTGELFF,TGTGCCAGCAGCCATAAGCGCGGTTACACCGGGGAGCTGTTTTTT
-,TRBV19,TRBJ2-5,-,CASSIAAGVQETQYF,TGTGCCAGTAGTATAGCGGCAGGGGTTCAAGAGACCCAGTACTTC
few,TRBV15,TRBJ2-7,TRBD2,CATSRTRTSGSWGEQYF,TGTGCCACCAGCAGAACCCGGACTAGCGGGAGCTGGGGCGAGCAGTACTTC
many,TRBV19,TRBJ1-1,-,CASSMIGQLMNTEAFF,TGTGCCAGTAGTATGATTGGACAGCTAATGAACACTGAAGCTTTCTTT
many,TRBV28,TRBJ2-3,TRBD1,CASSDRGVNTQYF,TGTGCCAGCTCGGACAGGGGCGTGAATACGCAGTATTTT
-,TRBV20-1,TRBJ2-1,TRBD2,CSASPGLAGHNEQFF,TGCAGTGCTAGTCCGGGACTAGCGGGTCACAATGAGCAGTTCTTC
many,TRBV11-2,TRBJ2-2,-,CASSLEVVESGELFF,TGTGCCAGCAGCTTAGAGGTAGTGGAGAGCGGGGAGCTGTTTTTT
few,TRBV7-9,TRBJ2-5,-,CASSDMTETQYF,TGTGCCAGCAGCGACATGACAGAGACCCAGTACTTC
many,TRBV27,TRBJ2-1,TRBD1,CASRKGQGAANEQFF,TGTGCCAGTAGGAAGGGACAGGGGGCAGCCAATGAGCAGTTCTTC
-,TRBV10-3,TRBJ2-1,-,CAISGQTENEQFF,TGTGCCATCAGTGGACAGACCGAGAATGAGCAGTTCTTC
many,TRBV6-2/TRBV6-3,TRBJ2-7,TRBD2,CASSYSTSGVPYEQYF,TGTGCCAGCAGTTACTCAACTAGCGGGGTACCCTACGAGCAGTACTTC
-,TRBV25-1,TRBJ2-5,TRBD2,CASSGDSGRVQETQYF,TGTGCCAGCAGTGGCGATAGCGGGAGGGTCCAAGAGACCCAGTACTTC
many,TRBV20-1,TRBJ1-1,-,CSARDREGIWNTEAFF,TGCAGTGCTAGAGACAGGGAGGGTATTTGGAACACTGAAGCTTTCTTT
many,TRBV20-1,TRBJ2-5,-,CSARDRTNQETQYF,TGCAGTGCTAGAGACCGGACTAACCAAGAGACCCAGTACTTC
-,TRBV2,TRBJ2-6,TRBD1,CASSLSQGGVAGANVLTF,TGTGCCAGCAGTTTATCACAGGGGGGAGTGGCTGGGGCCAACGTCCTGACTTTC
few,TRBV6-1,TRBJ2-7,-,CASRPTGLDEQYF,TGTGCCAGCAGACCCACAGGGTTGGACGAGCAGTACTTC
-,TRBV2,TRBJ1-4,-,CASSNFGTSPFF,TGTGCCAGCAGCAACTTCGGGACAAGTCCGTTTTTT
many,TRBV12-3/TRBV12-4,TRBJ2-7,-,CASSLRKGSSYEQYF,TGTGCCAGCAGTTTAAGAAAGGGTAGCTCCTACGAGCAGTACTTC
-,TRBV19,TRBJ2-3,TRBD1,CASSKGQGDTQYF,TGTGCCAGTAGTAAGGGACAGGGGGATACGCAGTATTTT
many,TRBV2,TRBJ2-6,-,CASRWGRSGANVLTF,TGTGCCAGCAGATGGGGGCGTTCTGGGGCCAACGTCCTGACTTTC
few,TRBV27,TRBJ1-6,TRBD1,CASRQATGGTASPLHF,TGTGCCAGCAGACAAGCGACAGGGGGCACGGCTTCACCCCTCCACTTT
many,TRBV12-5,TRBJ2-3,-,CASGSGHKGEAPSTDTQYF,TGTGCTAGTGGTAGTGGACACAAGGGGGAGGCACCCAGCACAGATACGCAGTATTTT
many,TRBV12-3/TRBV12-4,TRBJ2-1,TRBD2,CASSQTKRGRYNEQFF,TGTGCCAGCAGTCAGACTAAGCGGGGAAGATACAATGAGCAGTTCTTC